A selection of T cell receptor beta chains follows, all from one sample in a study of T cells in narcolepsy. Only in-frame clones appear in the TCRdb table, and some are missing; sequencing was by immunoSEQ multiplex PCR. The data contain 25,000 to 30,000 clones, around 86% of them singletons. The sequencing sample was made of CD45RA- memory CD4+ T cells from PBMCs. Receptors were obtained from a human donor with narcolepsy. The conserved cysteine and the conserved F or W are not part of the CDR3 here.

>14|TRBJ2-2|TRBV18
ASSPRVGQLTGELF
>11|TRBJ2-5|TRBV7-2
ASSSGTAETQY
>14|TRBJ2-1|TRBV7-9
ASSPRSGDSYNEQF
>9|TRBJ2-4|TRBV2
ASSQGQEEY
>13|TRBJ2-7|TRBV19
ASSMGQQSSYEQY
>14|TRBJ1-1|TRBV28
ASSLRGSILRTEAF
>12|TRBJ1-3|TRBV18
ASSPRSDGNTIY
>15|TRBJ1-1|TRBV4-1
ASSSRGPVNMNTEAF
>13|TRBJ2-6|TRBV5-1
ASSLAASGANVLT
>10|TRBJ2-2|TRBV6-6
ASSWGPGELF
>13|TRBJ2-1|TRBV6-1
ASSQEGTGYNEQF
>14|TRBJ2-3|TRBV5-4
ASTLRRTGGTDTQY
>12|TRBJ2-2|TRBV6-4
ASSEEANTGELF
>12|TRBJ2-7|TRBV6-6
ASSYSAGAGEQY
>10|TRBJ1-3|TRBV2
ASSGYGNTIY
>14|TRBJ2-5|TRBV6-6
ASSLSLLAGQETQY
>14|TRBJ1-2|TRBV27
ASSLSGQGGRYGYT
>9|TRBJ2-4|TRBV6-5
ASSSGTSQY